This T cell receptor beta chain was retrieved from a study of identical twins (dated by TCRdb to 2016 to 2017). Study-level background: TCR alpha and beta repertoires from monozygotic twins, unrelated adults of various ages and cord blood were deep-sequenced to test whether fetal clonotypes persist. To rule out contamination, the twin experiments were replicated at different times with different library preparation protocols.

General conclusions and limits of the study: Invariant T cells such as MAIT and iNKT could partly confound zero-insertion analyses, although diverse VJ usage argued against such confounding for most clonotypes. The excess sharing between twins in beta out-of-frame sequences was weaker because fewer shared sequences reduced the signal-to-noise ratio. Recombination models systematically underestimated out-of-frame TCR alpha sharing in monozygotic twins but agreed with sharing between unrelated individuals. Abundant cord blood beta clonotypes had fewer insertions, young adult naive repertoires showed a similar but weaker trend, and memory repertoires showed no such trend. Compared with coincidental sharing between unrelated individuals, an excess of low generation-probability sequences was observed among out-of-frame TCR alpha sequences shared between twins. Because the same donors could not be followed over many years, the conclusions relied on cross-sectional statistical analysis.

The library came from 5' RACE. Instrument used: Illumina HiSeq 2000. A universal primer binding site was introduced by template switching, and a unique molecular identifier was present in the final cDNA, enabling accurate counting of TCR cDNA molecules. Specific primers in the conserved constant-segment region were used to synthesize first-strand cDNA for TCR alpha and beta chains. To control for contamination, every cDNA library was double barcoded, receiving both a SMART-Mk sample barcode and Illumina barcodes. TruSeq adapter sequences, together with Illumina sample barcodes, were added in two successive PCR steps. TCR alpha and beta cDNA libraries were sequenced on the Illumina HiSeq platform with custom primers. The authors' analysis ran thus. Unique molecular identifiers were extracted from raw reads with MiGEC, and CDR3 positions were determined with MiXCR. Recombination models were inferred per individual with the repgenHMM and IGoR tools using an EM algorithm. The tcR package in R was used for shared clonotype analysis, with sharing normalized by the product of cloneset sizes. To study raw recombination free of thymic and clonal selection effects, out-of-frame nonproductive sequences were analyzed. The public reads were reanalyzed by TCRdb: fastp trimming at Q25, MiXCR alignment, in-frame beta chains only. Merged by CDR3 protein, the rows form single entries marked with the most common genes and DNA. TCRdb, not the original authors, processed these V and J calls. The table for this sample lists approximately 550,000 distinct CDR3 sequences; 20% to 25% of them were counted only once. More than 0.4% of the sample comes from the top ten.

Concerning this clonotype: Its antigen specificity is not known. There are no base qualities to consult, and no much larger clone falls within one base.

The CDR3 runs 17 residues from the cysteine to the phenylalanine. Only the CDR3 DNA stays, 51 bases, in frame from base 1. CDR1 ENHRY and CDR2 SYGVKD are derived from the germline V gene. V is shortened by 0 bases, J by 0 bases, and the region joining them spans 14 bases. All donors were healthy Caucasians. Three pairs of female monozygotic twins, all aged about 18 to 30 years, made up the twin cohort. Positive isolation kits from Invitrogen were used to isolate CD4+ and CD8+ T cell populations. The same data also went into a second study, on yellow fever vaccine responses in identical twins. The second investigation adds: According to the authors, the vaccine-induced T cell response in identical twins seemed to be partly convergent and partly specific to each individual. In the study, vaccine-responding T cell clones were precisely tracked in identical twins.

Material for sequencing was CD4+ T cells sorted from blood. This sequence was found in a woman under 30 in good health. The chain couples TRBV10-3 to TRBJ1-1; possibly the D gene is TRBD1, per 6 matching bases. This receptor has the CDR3 CAISESVSGTMNTEAFF. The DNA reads TGTGCCATCAGTGAGTCGGTATCCGGGACAATGAACACTGAAGCTTTCTTT.